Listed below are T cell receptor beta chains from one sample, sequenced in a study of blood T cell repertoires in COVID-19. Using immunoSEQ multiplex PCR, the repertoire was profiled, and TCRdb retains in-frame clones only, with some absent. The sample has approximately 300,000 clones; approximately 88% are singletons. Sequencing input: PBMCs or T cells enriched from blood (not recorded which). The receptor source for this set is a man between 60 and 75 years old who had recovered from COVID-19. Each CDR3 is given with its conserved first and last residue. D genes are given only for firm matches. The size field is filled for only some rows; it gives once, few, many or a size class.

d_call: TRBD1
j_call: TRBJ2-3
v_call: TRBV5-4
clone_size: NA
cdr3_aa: CASVRDRGDADTQYF
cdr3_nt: TGTGCCAGCGTCCGGGACAGGGGTGACGCAGATACGCAGTATTTT

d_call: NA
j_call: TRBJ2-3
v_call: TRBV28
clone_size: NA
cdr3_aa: CASSVPGRRGDTQYF
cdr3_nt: TGTGCCAGCAGTGTCCCGGGACGGAGGGGAGATACGCAGTATTTT

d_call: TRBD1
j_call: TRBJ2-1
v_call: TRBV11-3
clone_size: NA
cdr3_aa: CASSLSGGSTHSYNEQFF
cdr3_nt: TGTGCCAGCAGCTTATCAGGGGGCTCAACACACTCCTACAATGAGCAGTTCTTC

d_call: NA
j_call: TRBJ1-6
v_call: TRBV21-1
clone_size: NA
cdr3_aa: CARNSTGAPVSPLHF
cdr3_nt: TGTGCCAGAAATTCGACAGGGGCCCCGGTTTCACCCCTCCACTTT

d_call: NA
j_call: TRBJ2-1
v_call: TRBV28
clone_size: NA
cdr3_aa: CASSPTGTGWSGEQFF
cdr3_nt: TGTGCCAGCAGTCCCACAGGTACAGGGTGGAGCGGTGAGCAGTTCTTC

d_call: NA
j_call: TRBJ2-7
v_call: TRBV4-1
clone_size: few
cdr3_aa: CASSQGFSPTYEQYF
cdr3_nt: TGCGCCAGCAGCCAAGGGTTTAGCCCGACCTACGAGCAGTACTTC

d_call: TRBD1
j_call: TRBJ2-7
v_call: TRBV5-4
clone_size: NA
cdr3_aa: CASSSRSRGPYEQYF
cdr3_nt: TGTGCCAGCAGCTCGAGGTCCAGGGGGCCCTACGAGCAGTACTTC

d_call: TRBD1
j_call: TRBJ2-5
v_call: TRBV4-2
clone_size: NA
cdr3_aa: CASSQGAGGRQETQYF
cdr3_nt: TGTGCCAGCAGCCAAGGGGCAGGGGGCCGCCAAGAGACCCAGTACTTC

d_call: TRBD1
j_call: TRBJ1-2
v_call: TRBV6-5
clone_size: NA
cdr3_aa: CASSPYRGHSYGYTF
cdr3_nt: TGTGCCAGCAGTCCGTACAGGGGACACAGCTATGGCTACACCTTC

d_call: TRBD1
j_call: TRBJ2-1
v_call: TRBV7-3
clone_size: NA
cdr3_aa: CASSVGQGAYNEQFF
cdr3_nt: TGTGCCAGCAGCGTGGGACAGGGGGCCTACAATGAGCAGTTCTTC

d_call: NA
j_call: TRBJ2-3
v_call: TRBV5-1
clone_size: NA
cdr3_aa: CASSLDGSTDTQYF
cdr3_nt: TGCGCCAGCAGCTTGGACGGTAGCACAGATACGCAGTATTTT

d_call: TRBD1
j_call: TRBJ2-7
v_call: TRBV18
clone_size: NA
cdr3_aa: CASSNTGQGVESYEQYF
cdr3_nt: TGTGCCAGCTCAAACACCGGACAGGGCGTTGAATCCTACGAGCAGTACTTC

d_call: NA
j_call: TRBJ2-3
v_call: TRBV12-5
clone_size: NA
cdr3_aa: CASGWGADTQYF
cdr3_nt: TGTGCTAGTGGGTGGGGGGCAGATACGCAGTATTTT

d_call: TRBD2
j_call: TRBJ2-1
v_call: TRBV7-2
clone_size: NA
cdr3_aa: CASSSRLAGAYEQFF
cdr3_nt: TGTGCCAGCAGCTCCCGACTAGCGGGAGCCTATGAGCAGTTCTTC

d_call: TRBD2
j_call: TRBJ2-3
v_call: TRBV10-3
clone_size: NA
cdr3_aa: CAIRPLAGGDTQYF
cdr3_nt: TGTGCCATCAGGCCCCTAGCGGGAGGTGATACGCAGTATTTT

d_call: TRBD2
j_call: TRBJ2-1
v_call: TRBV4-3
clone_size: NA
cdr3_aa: CASSQDTLAGGVEQFF
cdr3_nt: TGCGCCAGCAGCCAAGATACCCTAGCGGGAGGAGTTGAGCAGTTCTTC

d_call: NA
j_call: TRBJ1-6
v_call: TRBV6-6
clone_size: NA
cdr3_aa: CASSPFGGGRSYNSPLHF
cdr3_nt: TGTGCCAGCAGTCCCTTTGGGGGAGGGAGGTCCTATAATTCACCCCTCCACTTT

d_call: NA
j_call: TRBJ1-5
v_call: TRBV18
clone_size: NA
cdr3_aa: CASSHEAPYSNQPQHF
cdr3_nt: TGTGCCAGCTCACACGAGGCCCCGTATAGCAATCAGCCCCAGCATTTT

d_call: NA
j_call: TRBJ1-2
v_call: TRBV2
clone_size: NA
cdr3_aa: CASSGDYGYTF
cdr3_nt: TGTGCCAGCAGCGGAGACTATGGCTACACCTTC

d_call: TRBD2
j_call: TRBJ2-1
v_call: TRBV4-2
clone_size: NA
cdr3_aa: CASSQGTSAGNEQFF
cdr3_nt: TGTGCCAGCAGCCAAGGGACTAGCGCCGGAAATGAGCAGTTCTTC

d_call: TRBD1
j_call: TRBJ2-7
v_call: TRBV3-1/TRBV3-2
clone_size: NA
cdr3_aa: CASSQDQGTGLTYEQYF
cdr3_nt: TGTGCCAGCAGCCAAGATCAAGGGACAGGGCTCACCTACGAGCAGTACTTC

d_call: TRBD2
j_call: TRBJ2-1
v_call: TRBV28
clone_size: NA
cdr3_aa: CASKGTSGRAGFF
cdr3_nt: TGTGCCAGCAAGGGGACTAGCGGGAGGGCAGGGTTCTTC